This T cell receptor beta chain is from a study of CXCR3-negative and CXCR3-positive naive CD8 T cells. General study results and limits: Much lower diversity was found in memory CD8+ cells, while both naive subsets had comparably high diversity. CXCR3 levels fell partly with cryopreservation; most assays relied on fresh PBMCs. CD5 surface expression was similar among naive subsets, and TCR strength was estimated by inference from TRB CDR3 properties. Researchers report that CXCR3-positive naive cells carry more hydrophobic TRB CDR3s than CXCR3-negative naive cells.

Via 5' RACE with UMI labels, TRB cDNA libraries were prepared. TCRdb re-called the 5' RACE reads; every CDR3 protein appears as one record, without DNA. The table lists roughly 140,000 distinct CDR3 sequences. On this clonotype: Its antigen is unknown.

The CDR3 is 16 residues long. Germline values: CDR1 DFQATT, CDR2 SNEGSKA (reference sequence). The chain has TRBV20-1 and TRBJ2-7; TCRdb returns TRBD1, unconfirmable since there is no DNA. Specimen: naive CXCR3+ CD8+ T cells from blood. Subset described: CD45RO-CCR7+CD27+CD95- naive CD8+ T cells expressing CXCR3 (TNR3+). The clonotype comes from a human donor in good health. Some clones in this sample may be carry-over from other donors' samples. CDR3 loop: CSARRADRGQGYEQYF.